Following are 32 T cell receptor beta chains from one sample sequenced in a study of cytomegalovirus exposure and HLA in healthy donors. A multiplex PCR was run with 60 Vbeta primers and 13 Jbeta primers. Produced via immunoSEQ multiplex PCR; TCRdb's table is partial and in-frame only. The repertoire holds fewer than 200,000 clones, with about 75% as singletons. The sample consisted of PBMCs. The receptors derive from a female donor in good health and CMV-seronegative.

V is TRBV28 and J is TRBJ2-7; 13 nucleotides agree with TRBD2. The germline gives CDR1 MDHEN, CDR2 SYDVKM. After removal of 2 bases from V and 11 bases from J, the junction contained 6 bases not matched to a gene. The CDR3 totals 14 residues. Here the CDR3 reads CASSLGTSGKLKYF. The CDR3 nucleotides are TGTGCCAGCAGTTTAGGGACTAGCGGGAAACTGAAGTACTTC.

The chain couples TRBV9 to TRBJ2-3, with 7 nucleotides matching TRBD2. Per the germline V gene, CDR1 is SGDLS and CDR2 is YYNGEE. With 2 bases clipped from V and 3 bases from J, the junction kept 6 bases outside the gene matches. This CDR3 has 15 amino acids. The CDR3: CASSVTGTTTDTQYF. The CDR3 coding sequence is TGTGCCAGCAGCGTTACCGGGACTACAACAGATACGCAGTATTTT.

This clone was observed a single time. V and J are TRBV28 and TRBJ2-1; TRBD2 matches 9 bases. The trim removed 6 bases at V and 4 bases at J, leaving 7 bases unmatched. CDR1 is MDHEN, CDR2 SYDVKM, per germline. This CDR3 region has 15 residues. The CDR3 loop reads CASSRGLAVYNEQFF. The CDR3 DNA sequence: TGTGCCAGCAGCCGGGGACTAGCCGTTTACAATGAGCAGTTCTTC. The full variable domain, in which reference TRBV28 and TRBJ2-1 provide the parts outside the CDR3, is DVKVTQSSRYLVKRTGEKVFLECVQDMDHENMFWYRQDPGLGLRLIYFSYDVKMKEKGDIPEGYSVSREKKERFSLILESASTNQTSMYLCASSRGLAVYNEQFFGPGTRLTVL.

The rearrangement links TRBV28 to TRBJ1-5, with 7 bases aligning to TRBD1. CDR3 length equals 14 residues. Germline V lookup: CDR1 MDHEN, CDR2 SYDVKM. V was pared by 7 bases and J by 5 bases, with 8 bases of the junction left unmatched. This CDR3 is CASTLTGVDQPQHF. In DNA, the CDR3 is TGTGCCAGCACCTTAACAGGGGTCGATCAGCCCCAGCATTTT.

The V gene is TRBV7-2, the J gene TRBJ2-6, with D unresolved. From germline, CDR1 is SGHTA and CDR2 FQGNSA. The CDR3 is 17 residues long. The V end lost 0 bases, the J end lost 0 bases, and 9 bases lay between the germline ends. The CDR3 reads CASSLAPVYSGANVLTF. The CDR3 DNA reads TGTGCCAGCAGCTTAGCGCCGGTGTACTCTGGGGCCAACGTCCTGACTTTC.

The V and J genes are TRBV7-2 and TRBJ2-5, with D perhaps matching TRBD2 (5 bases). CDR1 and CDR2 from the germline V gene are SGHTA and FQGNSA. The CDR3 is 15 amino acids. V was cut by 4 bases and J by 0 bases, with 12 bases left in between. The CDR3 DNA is TGTGCCAGCAGCTCCGTTCCTAGCAACCAAGAGACCCAGTACTTC. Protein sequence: CASSSVPSNQETQYF. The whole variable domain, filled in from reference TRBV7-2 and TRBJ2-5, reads GAGVSQSPSNKVTEKGKDVELRCDPISGHTALYWYRQSLGQGLEFLIYFQGNSAPDKSGLPSDRFSAERTGGSVSTLTIQRTQQEDSAVYLCASSSVPSNQETQYFGPGTRLLVL.

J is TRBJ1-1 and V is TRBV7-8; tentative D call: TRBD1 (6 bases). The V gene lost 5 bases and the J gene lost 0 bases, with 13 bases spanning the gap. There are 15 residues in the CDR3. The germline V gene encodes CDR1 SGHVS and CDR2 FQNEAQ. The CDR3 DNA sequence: TGTGCCAGCAGCGGGTCGACAGGCATGAACACTGAAGCTTTCTTT. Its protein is CASSGSTGMNTEAFF.

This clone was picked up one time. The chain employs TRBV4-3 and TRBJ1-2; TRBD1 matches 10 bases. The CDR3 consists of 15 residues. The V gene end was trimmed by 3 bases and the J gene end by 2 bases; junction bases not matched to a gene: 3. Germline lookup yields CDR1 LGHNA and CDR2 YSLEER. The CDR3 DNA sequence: TGCGCCAGCAGCCAGACGGGACAGGGGAACTATGGCTACACCTTC. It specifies CASSQTGQGNYGYTF.

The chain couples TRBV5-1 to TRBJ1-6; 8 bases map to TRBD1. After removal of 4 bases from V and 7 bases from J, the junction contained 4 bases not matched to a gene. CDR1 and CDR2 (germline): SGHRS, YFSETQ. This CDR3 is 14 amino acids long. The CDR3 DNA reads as TGCGCCAGCAGCCTGACAGGGGTGAATTCACCCCTCCACTTT. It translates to CASSLTGVNSPLHF. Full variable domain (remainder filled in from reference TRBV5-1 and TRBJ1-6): KAGVTQTPRYLIKTRGQQVTLSCSPISGHRSVSWYQQTPGQGLQFLFEYFSETQRNKGNFPGRFSGRQFSNSRSEMNVSTLELGDSALYLCASSLTGVNSPLHFGNGTRLTVT.

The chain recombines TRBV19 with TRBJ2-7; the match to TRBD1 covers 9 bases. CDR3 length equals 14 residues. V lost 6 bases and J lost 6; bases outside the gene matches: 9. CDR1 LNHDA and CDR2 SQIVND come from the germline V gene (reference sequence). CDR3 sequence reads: CASSAQGATGEQYF. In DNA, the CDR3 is TGTGCCAGTAGCGCACAGGGGGCGACGGGCGAGCAGTACTTC.

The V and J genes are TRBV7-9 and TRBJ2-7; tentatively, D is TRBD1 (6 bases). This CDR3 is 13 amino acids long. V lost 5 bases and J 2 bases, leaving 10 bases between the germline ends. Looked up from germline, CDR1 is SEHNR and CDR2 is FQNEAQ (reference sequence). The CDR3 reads CASSPTGTYEQYF. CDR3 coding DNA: TGTGCCAGCAGCCCCACAGGGACCTACGAGCAGTACTTC.

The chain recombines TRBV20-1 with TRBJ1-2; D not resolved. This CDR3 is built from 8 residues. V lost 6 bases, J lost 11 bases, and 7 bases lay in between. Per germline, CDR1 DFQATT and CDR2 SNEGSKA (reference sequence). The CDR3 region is CSALPYTF. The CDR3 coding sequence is TGCAGTGCCCTACCTTACACCTTC.

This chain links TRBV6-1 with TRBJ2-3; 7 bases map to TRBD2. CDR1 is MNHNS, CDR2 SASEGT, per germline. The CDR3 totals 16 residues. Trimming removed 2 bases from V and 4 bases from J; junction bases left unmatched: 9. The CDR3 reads CASSERLADGADTQYF. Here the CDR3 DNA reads TGTGCCAGCAGTGAACGACTAGCTGATGGGGCAGATACGCAGTATTTT.

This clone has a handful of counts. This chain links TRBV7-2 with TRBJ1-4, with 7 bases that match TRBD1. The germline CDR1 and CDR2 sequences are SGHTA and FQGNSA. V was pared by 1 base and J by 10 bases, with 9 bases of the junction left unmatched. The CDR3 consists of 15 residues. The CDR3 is CASSLGQGLQAKLFF. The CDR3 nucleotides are TGTGCCAGCAGCTTAGGACAGGGCCTTCAAGCAAAACTGTTTTTT.

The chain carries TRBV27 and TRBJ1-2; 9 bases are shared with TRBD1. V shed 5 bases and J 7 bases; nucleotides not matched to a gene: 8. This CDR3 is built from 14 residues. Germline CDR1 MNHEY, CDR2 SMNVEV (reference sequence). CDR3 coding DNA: TGTGCCAGCAGTCCCACAGGGGGCGGGAGTGGCTACACCTTC. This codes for CASSPTGGGSGYTF.

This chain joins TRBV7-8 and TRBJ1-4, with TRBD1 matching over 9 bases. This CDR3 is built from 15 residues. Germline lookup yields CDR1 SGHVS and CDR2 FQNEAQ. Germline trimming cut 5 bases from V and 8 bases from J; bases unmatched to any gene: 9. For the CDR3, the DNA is TGTGCCAGCAGCGCAGGGACAGGGCATCCCGAAAAACTGTTTTTT. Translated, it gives CASSAGTGHPEKLFF.

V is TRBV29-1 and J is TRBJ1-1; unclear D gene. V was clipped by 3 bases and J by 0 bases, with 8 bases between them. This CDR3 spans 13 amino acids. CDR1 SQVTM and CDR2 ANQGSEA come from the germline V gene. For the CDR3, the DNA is TGCAGCGTTGAGCGGCTCATGAACACTGAAGCTTTCTTT. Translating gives CSVERLMNTEAFF.

CDR3 bases: TGTGCCTGGAGTGTAGCGGGGGGGTACTCCTACGAGCAGTACTTC. Translation gives CAWSVAGGYSYEQYF. V and J are TRBV30 and TRBJ2-7, with 10 bases identical to TRBD2. Germline V lookup: CDR1 GTSNPN, CDR2 SVGIG (reference sequence). The length of the CDR3 is 15 residues. J lost 0 bases, V lost 0 bases, and 2 bases had no gene match.

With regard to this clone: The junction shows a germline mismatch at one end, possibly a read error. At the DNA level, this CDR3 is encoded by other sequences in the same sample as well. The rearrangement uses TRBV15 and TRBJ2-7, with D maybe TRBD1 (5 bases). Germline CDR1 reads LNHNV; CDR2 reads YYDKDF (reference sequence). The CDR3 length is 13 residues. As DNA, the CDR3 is TGTGCCACCAGCCGAGACAGTTCCTACGAGCAGTACTTC. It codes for CATSRDSSYEQYF. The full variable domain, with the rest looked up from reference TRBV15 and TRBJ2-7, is DAMVIQNPRYQVTQFGKPVTLSCSQTLNHNVMYWYQQKSSQAPKLLFHYYDKDFNNEADTPDNFQSRRPNTSFCFLDIRSPGLGDTAMYLCATSRDSSYEQYFGPGTRLTVT.

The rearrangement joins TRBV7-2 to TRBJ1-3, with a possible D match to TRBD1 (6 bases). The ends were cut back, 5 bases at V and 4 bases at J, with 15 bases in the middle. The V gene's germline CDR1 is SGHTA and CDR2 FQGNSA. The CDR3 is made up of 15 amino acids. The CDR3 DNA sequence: TGTGCCAGCAGCCTATCAGGGGATGGAGGAAACACCATATATTTT. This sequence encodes CASSLSGDGGNTIYF.

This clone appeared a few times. The CDR3 bases are TGTGCCAGCTCACCAGCCGACAGAGAAGCTTTCTTT. Its protein is CASSPADREAFF. The rearrangement joins TRBV18 to TRBJ1-1, with D perhaps TRBD1 (5 bases). Germline V gene sequence: CDR1 KGHSH, CDR2 LQKENI. The CDR3 totals 12 residues. V was shortened by 2 bases and J by 8 bases, with 9 bases between the two germline ends.

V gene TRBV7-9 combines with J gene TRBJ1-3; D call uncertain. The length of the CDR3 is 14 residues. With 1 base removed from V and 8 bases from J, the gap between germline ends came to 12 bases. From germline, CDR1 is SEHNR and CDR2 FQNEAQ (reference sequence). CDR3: CASSLGSQRDTIYF. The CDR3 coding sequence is TGTGCCAGCAGCTTAGGCTCCCAACGGGACACCATATATTTT.

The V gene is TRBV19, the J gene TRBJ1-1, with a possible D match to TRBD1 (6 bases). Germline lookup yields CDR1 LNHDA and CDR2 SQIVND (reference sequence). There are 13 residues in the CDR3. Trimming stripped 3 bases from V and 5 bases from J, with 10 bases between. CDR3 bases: TGTGCCAGTAGTATCAGGGGTTTGACTGAAGCTTTCTTT. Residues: CASSIRGLTEAFF.

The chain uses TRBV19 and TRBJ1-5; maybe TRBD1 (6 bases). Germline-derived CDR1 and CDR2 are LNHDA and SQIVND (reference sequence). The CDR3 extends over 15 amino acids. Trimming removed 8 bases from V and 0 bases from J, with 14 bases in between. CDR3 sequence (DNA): TGTGCCAGTCTACAGGGAAAGTTTAGCAATCAGCCCCAGCATTTT. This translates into CASLQGKFSNQPQHF.

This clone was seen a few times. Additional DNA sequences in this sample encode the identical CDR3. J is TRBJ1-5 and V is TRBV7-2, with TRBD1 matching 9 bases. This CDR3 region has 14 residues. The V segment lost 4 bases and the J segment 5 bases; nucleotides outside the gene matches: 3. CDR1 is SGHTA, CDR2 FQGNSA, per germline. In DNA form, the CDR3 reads TGTGCCAGCAGCTCGGGACAGGGCTATCAGCCCCAGCATTTT. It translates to CASSSGQGYQPQHF.

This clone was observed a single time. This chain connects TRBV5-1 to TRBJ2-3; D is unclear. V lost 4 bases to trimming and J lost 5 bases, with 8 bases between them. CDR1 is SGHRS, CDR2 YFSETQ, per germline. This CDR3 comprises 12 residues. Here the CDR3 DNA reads TGCGCCAGCAGCCGTTCGGGAGATACGCAGTATTTT. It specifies CASSRSGDTQYF.

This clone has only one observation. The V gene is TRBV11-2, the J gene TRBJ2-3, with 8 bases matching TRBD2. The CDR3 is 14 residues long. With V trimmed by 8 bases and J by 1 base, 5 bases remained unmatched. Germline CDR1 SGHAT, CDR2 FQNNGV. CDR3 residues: CASHSGVGTDTQYF. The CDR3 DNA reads TGTGCCAGCCATAGCGGGGTGGGCACAGATACGCAGTATTTT.

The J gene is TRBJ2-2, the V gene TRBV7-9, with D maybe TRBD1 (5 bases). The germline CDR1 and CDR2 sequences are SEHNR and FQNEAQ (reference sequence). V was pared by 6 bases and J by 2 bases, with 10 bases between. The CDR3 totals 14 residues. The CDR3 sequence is CASSPDRNTGELFF. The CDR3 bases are TGTGCCAGCAGTCCCGACAGAAACACCGGGGAGCTGTTTTTT. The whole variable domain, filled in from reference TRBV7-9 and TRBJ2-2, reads DTGVSQNPRHKITKRGQNVTFRCDPISEHNRLYWYRQTLGQGPEFLTYFQNEAQLEKSRLLSDRFSAERPKGSFSTLEIQRTEQGDSAMYLCASSPDRNTGELFFGEGSRLTVL.

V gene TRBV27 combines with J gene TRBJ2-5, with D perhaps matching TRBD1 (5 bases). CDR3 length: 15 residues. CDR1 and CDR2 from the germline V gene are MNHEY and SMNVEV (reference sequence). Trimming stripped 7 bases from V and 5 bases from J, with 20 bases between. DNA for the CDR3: TGTGCCAGCAACAAGATCGACAGCCTAGGGGAGACCCAGTACTTC. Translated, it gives CASNKIDSLGETQYF.

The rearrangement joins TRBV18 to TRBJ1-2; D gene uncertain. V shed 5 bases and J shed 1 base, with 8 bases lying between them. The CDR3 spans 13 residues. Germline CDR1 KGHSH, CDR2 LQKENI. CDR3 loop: CASSSGLNYGYTF. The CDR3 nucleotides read TGTGCCAGCTCATCTGGGCTTAACTATGGCTACACCTTC. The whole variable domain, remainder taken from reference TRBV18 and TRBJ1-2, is NAGVMQNPRHLVRRRGQEARLRCSPMKGHSHVYWYRQLPEEGLKFMVYLQKENIIDESGMPKERFSAEFPKEGPSILRIQQVVRGDSAAYFCASSSGLNYGYTFGSGTRLTVV.

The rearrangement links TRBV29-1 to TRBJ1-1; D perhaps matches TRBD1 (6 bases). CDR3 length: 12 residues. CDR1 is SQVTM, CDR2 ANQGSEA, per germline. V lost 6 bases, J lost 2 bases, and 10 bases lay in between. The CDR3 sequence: CSVSRGNTEAFF. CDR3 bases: TGCAGCGTATCCAGGGGTAACACTGAAGCTTTCTTT.

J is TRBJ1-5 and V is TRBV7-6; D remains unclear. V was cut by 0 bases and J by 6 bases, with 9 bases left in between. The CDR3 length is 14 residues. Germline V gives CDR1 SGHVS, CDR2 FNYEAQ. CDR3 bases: TGTGCCAGCAGCTTAGCTTTTGGCGGTCAGCCCCAGCATTTT. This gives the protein CASSLAFGGQPQHF.